A single T cell receptor beta chain is shown here with its context. The antigen this receptor binds is unknown. No base qualities exist here, and no much larger clone lies one base off it. V is cut back by 2 bases and J by 5 bases, with 7 bases in the junction unmatched. For CDR1 and CDR2, the germline V gene lists ENHRY and SYGVKD. Including cysteine and phenylalanine, the CDR3 has 16 amino acids. Of all the DNA, just the CDR3 is kept, 48 bases in frame from base 1. The data were obtained in a study of blood T cells in healthy people across ages (dated by TCRdb to about 2015). The study in broad terms: In model experiments, roughly one uniquely barcoded TCR beta cDNA molecule per two T cells was captured by template switching. For two donors (one aged 18 to 29 and one aged 80 or older), the study analyzed two additional independent replicas of 1 million unique cDNA reads from the same blood draw. Donors were grouped into four age groups: young (average roughly 17 years), middle-aged (39), aged (62) and long-lived (around 82). Age-related changes in TCR beta repertoire diversity were measured in the study by deep sequencing normalized with unique cDNA molecular identifiers. To avoid experimental bias, donors of different ages were randomly spread across the sequencing lanes. Study-level results and caveats: Estimates of total diversity based on one million sequenced T cells were considered lower bounds and underestimates. Compared with the aged group, the long-lived group had more naive CD4+ T cells, fewer expanded clones and increased TCR diversity, suggesting age selection. Bulk unsorted PBMC profiling prevented conclusive comparison of naive and antigen-experienced compartments. As age increased, observed TCR beta diversity per million T cells dropped in a roughly linear way, and a significant reduction was already evident by age about 40. There was a strong correlation between observed TCR beta diversity and the percentage of naive T cells measured by flow cytometry. The CMV infection status of donors was not known, potentially confounding age-related changes in expanded clonotypes.

Receptor libraries were prepared by 5' RACE. The data were produced on an Illumina HiSeq 2500. A second PCR of roughly 6 to 11 cycles was run with a J-beta primer mix and a sample-barcoded 5' primer. A template-switch 5' adaptor carrying 12 random nucleotides introduced a unique molecular identifier onto each TCR beta cDNA molecule. At least 2.5 million CDR3-containing paired-end reads were obtained from each sample. First-strand cDNA was synthesized from all RNA with the Mint cDNA synthesis kit, primed by a TRBC-specific oligonucleotide. Following uracil-DNA glycosylase treatment, a first 18-cycle PCR with universal primers M1SS and BC2_uni_R was performed on all cDNA. As for the authors' bioinformatics: Normalization of each sample was performed by random selection of 1 million high-quality reads, each carrying a distinct molecular identifier. Instead of being binned into consensus sequences, reads that shared molecular identifiers were thrown out. MiTCR, set to a Q25 quality threshold and the strictest error-elimination algorithm, was used for CDR3 identification, clonotype clustering and error correction. A nonparametric unseen species model with Euler transformation was used to estimate a lower bound on total TCR beta diversity. TCRdb redid the processing of the public reads, applying fastp at Q25 and MiXCR, and retained in-frame beta chains. Identical CDR3 protein sequences are pooled into one entry, listed with their most common genes and DNA. TCRdb, rather than the study authors, made the V and J calls. The sample table holds hundreds of thousands of distinct CDR3 sequences, of which roughly 50% were seen once. Around 20% of the sample rests with the top ten.

Donors were 35 to 40 systemically healthy Caucasian individuals from Russia aged about 6 to 100 years. Roughly 10 milliliters of peripheral blood were collected from each donor into EDTA-treated Vacutainer tubes. Ficoll-Paque density-gradient centrifugation was used to isolate PBMCs, with at least 6.5 million per sample. Trizol reagent was used to extract total RNA from the PBMCs, yielding at least 5 micrograms per sample. For every donor, an aliquot of PBMCs went through flow cytometry to measure the percentages of naive CD45RAhigh/CD27high T cells. This clonotype was obtained from a man aged 30 to 45 in good health. The chain is made from TRBV10-3 and TRBJ2-7; 12 junctional bases match TRBD2. Material for sequencing was blood. The CDR3 in this case is CAISETRTSGVHEQYF. The sequenced DNA is TGTGCCATCAGTGAGACCCGGACTAGCGGGGTTCACGAGCAGTACTTC.